This entry features one T cell receptor (beta chain) sequence. The sample comes from a study of blood T cell dynamics during melanoma immunotherapy. The CDR3 is made up of 16 amino acids. The ends were cut back, 7 bases at V and 4 bases at J, with 20 bases in the middle. The V gene's germline CDR1 is SNHLY and CDR2 FYNNEI. The time point: pre-treatment baseline. Here immunoSEQ multiplex PCR was the method, and the copy in TCRdb shows in-frame clones only, minus some. The sample carries around 13,000 clones, approximately 90% recorded once. The chain recombines TRBV2 with TRBJ2-1, with D unresolved. The specimen was effector memory CD8+ T cells from blood, collected from a patient treated with checkpoint blockade. The clonotype was recovered from a human donor with melanoma. The CDR3 coding sequence is TGTGCCAGCACCGTAACTCTAGAAAGCATTTACAATGAGCAGTTCTTC. Translation gives CASTVTLESIYNEQFF.